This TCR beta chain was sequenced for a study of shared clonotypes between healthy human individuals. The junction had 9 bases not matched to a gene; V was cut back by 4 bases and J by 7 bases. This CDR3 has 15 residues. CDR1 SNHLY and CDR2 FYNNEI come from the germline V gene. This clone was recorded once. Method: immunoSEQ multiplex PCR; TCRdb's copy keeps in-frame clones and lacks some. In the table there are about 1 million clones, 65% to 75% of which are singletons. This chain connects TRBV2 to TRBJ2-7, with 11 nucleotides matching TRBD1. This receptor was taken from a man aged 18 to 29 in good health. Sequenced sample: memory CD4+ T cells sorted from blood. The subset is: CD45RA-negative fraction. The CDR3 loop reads CASSGRDRGAREQYF. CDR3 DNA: TGTGCCAGCAGTGGCCGGGACAGGGGGGCTCGAGAGCAGTACTTC. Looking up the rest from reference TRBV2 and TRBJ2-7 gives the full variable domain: EPEVTQTPSHQVTQMGQEVILRCVPISNHLYFYWYRQILGQKVEFLVSFYNNEISEKSEIFDDQFSVERPDGSNFTLKIRSTKLEDSAMYFCASSGRDRGAREQYFGPGTRLTVT.